The sequence of this TCR beta chain was determined in a study of tumor-infiltrating lymphocytes in primary liver carcinoma. From about 0.5 ug of total RNA, TCR beta-specific cDNA was reverse-transcribed using a constant-region primer. Amplification in three nested multiplex PCR rounds with slightly modified ARM-PCR gave rise to TCR beta libraries. Amplification in the first two PCR rounds was performed using TRBV1-TRBV30 forward primers and a C-beta reverse primer for approximately 10 cycles each. Via MiXCR, TCRdb re-called the multiplex PCR reads, giving one row per CDR3 protein. The sample holds 40,000 or so distinct CDR3 sequences, about 75% seen once. Bulk tissue was left unsorted, and RNA and DNA were co-extracted from 20-30 mg of it. This clonotype was seen many times. From germline, CDR1 is SGHDT and CDR2 YYEEEE. This CDR3 is built from 14 residues. V lost 0 bases to trimming and J lost 2 bases, with 9 bases between them.

This receptor was taken from a woman aged 25 to 39 with primary liver carcinoma and hepatitis B virus infection. V and J are TRBV5-6 and TRBJ2-7; no clear D. The material sequenced was tumor-adjacent normal liver tissue. The CDR3 reads CASSLGFGAYEQYF. The CDR3 nucleotides are TGTGCCAGCAGCTTGGGCTTTGGAGCCTACGAGCAGTACTTC.